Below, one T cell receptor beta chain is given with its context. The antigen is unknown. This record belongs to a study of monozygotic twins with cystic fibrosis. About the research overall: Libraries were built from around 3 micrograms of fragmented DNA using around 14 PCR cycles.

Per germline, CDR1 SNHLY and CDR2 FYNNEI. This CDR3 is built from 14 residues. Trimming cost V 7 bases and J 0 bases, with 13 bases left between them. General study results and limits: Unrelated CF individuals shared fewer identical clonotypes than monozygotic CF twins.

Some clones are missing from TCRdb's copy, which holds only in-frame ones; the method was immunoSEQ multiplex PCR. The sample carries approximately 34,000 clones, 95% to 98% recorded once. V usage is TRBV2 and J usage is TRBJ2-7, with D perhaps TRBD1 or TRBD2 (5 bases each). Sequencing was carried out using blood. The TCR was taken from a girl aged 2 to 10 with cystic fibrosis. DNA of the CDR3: TGTGCCAGCATTCGGACTGACAGCTCCTACGAGCAGTACTTC. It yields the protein CASIRTDSSYEQYF.